The clone carrying this T cell receptor beta chain has ten or more counts. The data were taken from a study of T cells in Graves' hyperthyroidism and ophthalmopathy. Among the patients, aged 18 to 65, hyperthyroidism was newly diagnosed and had lasted under 2 months. Patients were excluded because of uncontrolled infection, other autoimmune disease, pregnancy or lactation. TCR beta CDR3 regions were amplified from RNA transcripts. Primed by the HTBI set, a first-round RT-PCR was run on the TCR CDR3. TCRdb independently ran MiXCR on the multiplex PCR reads; one entry per CDR3 protein. The sample records about 360,000 distinct CDR3 sequences, about a sixth being singletons. The germline V gene has CDR1 DFQATT and CDR2 SNEGSKA (reference sequence). V shed 2 bases and J shed 7 bases, with 21 bases lying between them. This CDR3 spans 15 amino acids.

This chain links TRBV20-1 with TRBJ2-7, with D possibly matching TRBD1 (5 bases). The specimen was blood. This receptor was obtained from a woman between 18 and 29 years old with Graves' hyperthyroidism that later progressed to Graves' ophthalmopathy. The CDR3 region is CSARPLPGRVWEQYF. In nucleotides, the CDR3 is TGCAGTGCTAGACCTCTTCCGGGCAGGGTTTGGGAGCAGTACTTC.